The T cell receptor beta chain described here comes from a study of shared clonotypes between healthy human individuals. Study as a whole: Donor ages ranged 18 to 49 years: a couple of women, a few men.

As concerns this clone: Its antigen is undetermined.

Each replicate PCR on the sorted subsets used 150 to 200 ng DNA (around 30,000 T cell genomes). Profiled with immunoSEQ multiplex PCR; TCRdb holds only in-frame clones, not every one. This table holds some 2,500,000 clones, roughly 93% found once. The germline V and J ends were trimmed by 5 bases and 6 bases, with 17 bases remaining between them. The germline V gene encodes CDR1 SQVTM and CDR2 ANQGSEA. The CDR3 runs to 13 residues. General study points: Large depth notwithstanding, sorted-subset sequencing proved incomplete by rarefaction.

Donors had no recently reported acute infections or vaccinations and were HIV-negative. Sequencing was carried out using naive CD4+ T cells from PBMCs. Indicated subset: CD45RA+ positively selected. V and J are TRBV29-1 and TRBJ2-7; TRBD1 is a possible D gene (5 bases). The TCR comes from a young man in good health. Some clones in this sample may be carry-over from other donors' samples. CDR3 bases: TGCAGCGTTAAACCCCTAAGACAGAGCGAGCAGTACTTC. As protein: CSVKPLRQSEQYF.